Shown below are 13 T cell receptor beta chains from a single sample sequenced in a study of beta chain features in type 1 diabetes (dated by TCRdb to 2016 to 2018). Library creation used the immunoSEQ multiplex PCR assay. The entire isolated RNA was reverse transcribed using the High Capacity cDNA Reverse Transcription Kit, and thus expressed TCRB transcripts were sequenced. The clones in this table, taken by TCRdb from immuneACCESS, are in-frame only. Not every clone is retained; where verified, under half of the shortfall comes from an unresolved V gene, and the cause of the rest is unknown. The sample table records 400,000 to 450,000 clones; about 14% of these occur just once. Around 0.035% of the sample rests with the top ten. The sample was naive CD4+ T cells from blood. Taken with the paper, the label for cell subset or site translates to: true naive CD4+ T cells. The receptors were sampled from a man aged 25 to 40 in good health.

V gene TRBV14 combines with J gene TRBJ1-1; D uncertain. Trimming shortened V by 1 base and J by 1 base, and 7 bases separated the two germline ends. CDR3 length: 14 amino acids. CDR1 is SGHDN and CDR2 is FVKESK in the germline V gene. CDR3 protein: CASSQVGGNTEAFF. The CDR3 nucleotides are TGTGCCAGCAGCCAAGTTGGTGGGAACACTGAAGCTTTCTTT.

This rearrangement joins TRBV6-5 to TRBJ1-2; possible D gene TRBD1, 6 bases. The germline CDR1 and CDR2 sequences are MNHEY and SVGAGI. This CDR3 has 13 amino acids. Trimming left V 10 bases short and J 5 bases short, with 17 bases between. The CDR3 DNA reads as TGTGCCACCCGAACAGGGACGATGTATGGCTACACCTTC. Its protein product is CATRTGTMYGYTF.

The CDR3 is CAWRLGEKLFF. The CDR3 region has the DNA TGTGCCTGGAGACTCGGCGAAAAACTGTTTTTT. This chain links TRBV30 with TRBJ1-4; D remains ambiguous. The V gene's germline CDR1 is GTSNPN and CDR2 SVGIG (reference sequence). Trimming removed 3 bases from V and 8 bases from J, with 7 bases in between. The CDR3 extends over 11 amino acids.

Ten or more counts support this clone. The CDR3 loop is CSAWTGFLQETQYF. Written as DNA, the CDR3 is TGCAGCGCCTGGACAGGCTTTCTCCAAGAGACCCAGTACTTC. This sequence joins TRBV29-1 and TRBJ2-5; TRBD1 agrees at 7 bases. V shed 7 bases, J shed 1 base, and the junction held 9 bases outside the gene matches. In germline, CDR1 is SQVTM, CDR2 ANQGSEA. This CDR3 has 14 amino acids.

The sample holds a few counts of this clone. V is TRBV25-1 and J is TRBJ2-5, with 9 bases that match TRBD1. Germline V lookup: CDR1 MGHDK, CDR2 SYGVNS. The CDR3 spans 16 residues. V was clipped by 6 bases and J by 7 bases; unmatched bases: 15. For the CDR3, the DNA is TGTGCCAGCAGGGCCGGGACAGGGCAACAAGATTGGACCCAGTACTTC. This sequence encodes CASRAGTGQQDWTQYF.

This chain joins TRBV7-9 and TRBJ1-2; 9 nucleotides match TRBD1. Germline CDR1 SEHNR, CDR2 FQNEAQ (reference sequence). This CDR3 region has 17 residues. V gave up 5 bases and J gave up 0 bases; unmatched junction bases: 10. The CDR3 DNA reads TGTGCCAGCAGCCCCGATCCCGGACAGGGGTCTAACTATGGCTACACCTTC. Translation: CASSPDPGQGSNYGYTF.

This clone was observed a few times. The V gene is TRBV2, the J gene TRBJ2-7; TRBD1 aligns across 9 bases. V was pared by 6 bases and J by 3 bases, with 6 bases of the junction left unmatched. CDR1 and CDR2 from the germline V gene are SNHLY and FYNNEI. The CDR3 sequence is 14 residues long. For the CDR3, the DNA is TGTGCCAGCAGGCCGCCGGGACAGGGCTACGAGCAGTACTTC. It yields the protein CASRPPGQGYEQYF.

The CDR3 sequence: CAWSVAGAGSQPQHF. The CDR3 DNA is TGTGCCTGGAGTGTAGCAGGGGCCGGTTCTCAGCCCCAGCATTTT. The J gene is TRBJ1-5, the V gene TRBV30; D may be TRBD1 (6 bases). The CDR3 is 15 amino acids. Germline values: CDR1 GTSNPN, CDR2 SVGIG (reference sequence). With 0 bases removed from V and 6 bases from J, the gap between germline ends came to 15 bases.

This clone was seen more than once but under ten times. The chain employs TRBV7-3 and TRBJ2-1; D gene unclear. Germline V gene data show CDR1 as SGHTA and CDR2 as FQGTGA. The V gene lost 4 bases and the J gene lost 7 bases, with 14 bases spanning the gap. The CDR3 spans 14 residues. Here the CDR3 DNA reads TGTGCCAGCAGCTCGACCTTGGCGATTAATGAGCAGTTCTTC. Its translation: CASSSTLAINEQFF. The full variable domain, in which reference TRBV7-3 and TRBJ2-1 provide the parts outside the CDR3, is GAGVSQTPSNKVTEKGKYVELRCDPISGHTALYWYRQSLGQGPEFLIYFQGTGAADDSGLPNDRFFAVRPEGSVSTLKIQRTERGDSAVYLCASSSTLAINEQFFGPGTRLTVL.

The CDR3: CASSQDRGIGAFF. CDR3 bases: TGCGCCAGCAGCCAAGATAGAGGGATCGGGGCTTTCTTT. The rearrangement uses TRBV4-3 and TRBJ1-1; D gene uncertain. V was pared by 0 bases and J by 11 bases, with 13 bases between. Germline-derived CDR1 and CDR2 are LGHNA and YSLEER. The CDR3 is 13 residues long.

This clone was observed a handful of times. The chain recombines TRBV30 with TRBJ2-1, with 12 bases identical to TRBD2. Unmatched junction bases numbered 12, after V lost 3 bases and J lost 9 bases. From germline, CDR1 is GTSNPN and CDR2 SVGIG (reference sequence). The CDR3 sequence is 16 residues long. The CDR3, as DNA: TGTGCCTGGAGCCCAAGAAGACTAGCGGGAGTGGGTGAGCAGTTCTTC. Residues: CAWSPRRLAGVGEQFF.

This clone was counted only a few times. The chain links TRBV9 to TRBJ2-6; a weak D match, TRBD1 (6 bases). Trimming took off 4 bases at V and 2 bases at J, with 10 bases between the two ends. Germline CDR1 and CDR2: SGDLS and YYNGEE. CDR3 length equals 15 residues. The CDR3 loop reads CASSSSGAGANVLTF. The CDR3 nucleotides are TGTGCCAGCAGCTCTTCAGGGGCTGGGGCCAACGTCCTGACTTTC.

The chain combines TRBV4-2 with TRBJ1-6; 7 bases match TRBD1. Germline loops: CDR1 LGHNA, CDR2 YNFKEQ. There are 14 residues in the CDR3. V trimming: 8 bases; J trimming: 14 bases; junction bases outside the gene matches: 15. The CDR3 bases are TGTGCCAGCCGAGCCGGGACAGTCGGTTCGGCCCTCCACTTT. This gives the protein CASRAGTVGSALHF.